This T cell receptor beta chain is drawn from a study of blood T cell repertoires in COVID-19. Overall study context: Whether acute or convalescent, the COVID-19 samples came from the United States, Italy and Spain. Sample material is recorded as cDNA or gDNA derived from T cells, B-cell-depleted T cells, or PBMCs.

In the original processing: The assay estimated nucleated cells by amplifying reference gene primers. The table came from immunoSEQ multiplex PCR; TCRdb's copy has only in-frame clones and leaves some out. V and J calls and clone size are copied from that table; D and trimming were computed from the DNA. The sample consists of roughly 220,000 clones, approximately 81% of them appearing once. Germline V lookup: CDR1 SGHDT, CDR2 YYEEEE. Trimming cost V 1 base and J 0 bases, with 11 bases left between them. This CDR3 spans 15 amino acids. The receptor comes from a man aged 30 to 39 with active or convalescent COVID-19. V gene TRBV5-6 combines with J gene TRBJ2-7, with a weak D call TRBD1 (5 bases). Sequences were obtained from peripheral blood. The CDR3 nucleotides are TGTGCCAGCAGCTTGTGGGGCGGTTACTCCTACGAGCAGTACTTC. Translated, it gives CASSLWGGYSYEQYF.